This TCR beta chain was sequenced for a study of blood T cell repertoires in COVID-19. J was trimmed by 1 base and V by 4 bases; bases with no gene match: 11. The CDR3 totals 17 residues. Germline lookup yields CDR1 SGHNT and CDR2 YYREEE (reference sequence). The method was immunoSEQ multiplex PCR; TCRdb's version includes in-frame clones alone and lacks a portion of them. Here the sample spans hundreds of thousands of clones, 88% being singletons. The gene calls are TRBV5-4 and TRBJ2-3; 8 bases are a match to TRBD2. This TCR was recovered from a man aged 35 to 55 with acute or convalescent COVID-19. Sequencing was carried out using peripheral blood. This CDR3 reads CASSPRAGGEGTDTQYF. As DNA, the CDR3 is TGTGCCAGCAGCCCACGGGCGGGGGGCGAGGGCACAGATACGCAGTATTTT.